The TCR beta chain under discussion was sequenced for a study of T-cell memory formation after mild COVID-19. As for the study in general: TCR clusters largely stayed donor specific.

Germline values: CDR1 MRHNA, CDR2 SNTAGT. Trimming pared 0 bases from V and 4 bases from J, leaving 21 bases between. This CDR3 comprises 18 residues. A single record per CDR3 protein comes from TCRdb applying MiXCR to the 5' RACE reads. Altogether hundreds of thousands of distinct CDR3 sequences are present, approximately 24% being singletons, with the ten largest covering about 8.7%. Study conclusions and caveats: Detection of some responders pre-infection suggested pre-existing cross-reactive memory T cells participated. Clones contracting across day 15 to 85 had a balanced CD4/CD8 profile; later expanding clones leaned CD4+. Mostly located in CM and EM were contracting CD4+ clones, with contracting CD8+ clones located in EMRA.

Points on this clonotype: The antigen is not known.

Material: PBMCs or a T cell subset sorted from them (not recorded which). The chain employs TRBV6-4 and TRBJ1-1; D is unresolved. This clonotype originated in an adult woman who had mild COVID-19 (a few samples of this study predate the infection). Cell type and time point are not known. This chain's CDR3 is CASSDSNHRRERSTEAFF. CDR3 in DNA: TGTGCCAGCAGTGACTCCAACCATCGCCGGGAGAGAAGCACTGAAGCTTTCTTT.